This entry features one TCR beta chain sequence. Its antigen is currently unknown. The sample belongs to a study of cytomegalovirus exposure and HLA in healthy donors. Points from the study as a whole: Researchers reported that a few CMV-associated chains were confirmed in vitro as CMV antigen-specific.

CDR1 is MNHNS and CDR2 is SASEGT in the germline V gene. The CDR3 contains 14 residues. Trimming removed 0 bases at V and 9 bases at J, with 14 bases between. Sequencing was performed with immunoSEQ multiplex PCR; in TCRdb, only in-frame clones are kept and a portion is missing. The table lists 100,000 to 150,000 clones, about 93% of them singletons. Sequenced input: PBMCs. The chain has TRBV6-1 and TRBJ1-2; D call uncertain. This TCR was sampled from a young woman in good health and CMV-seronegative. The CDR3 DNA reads TGTGCCAGCAGTGAAGCAATAAGTTTAGCGAGCTACACCTTC. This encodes CASSEAISLASYTF.